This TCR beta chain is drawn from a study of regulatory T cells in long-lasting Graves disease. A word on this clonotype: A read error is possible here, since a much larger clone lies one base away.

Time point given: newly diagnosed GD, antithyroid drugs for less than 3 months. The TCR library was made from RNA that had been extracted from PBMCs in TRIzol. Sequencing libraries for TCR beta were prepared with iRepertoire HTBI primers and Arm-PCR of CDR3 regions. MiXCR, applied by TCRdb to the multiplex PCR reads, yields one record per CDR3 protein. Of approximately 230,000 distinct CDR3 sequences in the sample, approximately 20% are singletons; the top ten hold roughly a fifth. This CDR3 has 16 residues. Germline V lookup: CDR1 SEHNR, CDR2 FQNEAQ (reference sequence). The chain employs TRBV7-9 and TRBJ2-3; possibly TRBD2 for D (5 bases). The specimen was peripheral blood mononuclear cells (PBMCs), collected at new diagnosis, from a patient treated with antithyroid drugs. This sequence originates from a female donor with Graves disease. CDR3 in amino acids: CASSLAGVLLTDTQYF. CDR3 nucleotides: TGTGCCAGCAGTTTAGCCGGGGTCCTCCTCACAGATACGCAGTATTTT.